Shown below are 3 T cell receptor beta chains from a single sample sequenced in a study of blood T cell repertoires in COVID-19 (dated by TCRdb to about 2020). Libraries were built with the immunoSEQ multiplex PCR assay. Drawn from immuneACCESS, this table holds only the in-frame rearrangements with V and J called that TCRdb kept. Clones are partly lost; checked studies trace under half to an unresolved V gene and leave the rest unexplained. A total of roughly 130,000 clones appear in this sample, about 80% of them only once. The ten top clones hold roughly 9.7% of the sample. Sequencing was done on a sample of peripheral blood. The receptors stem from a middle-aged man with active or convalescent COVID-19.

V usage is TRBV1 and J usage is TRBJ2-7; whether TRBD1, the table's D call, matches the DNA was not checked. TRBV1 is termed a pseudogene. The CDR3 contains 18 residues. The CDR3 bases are TGCACCAGCAGCCCAATAATTCGAACAGGGGGGGTATACTACGAGCAGTACTTC. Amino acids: CTSSPIIRTGGVYYEQYF.

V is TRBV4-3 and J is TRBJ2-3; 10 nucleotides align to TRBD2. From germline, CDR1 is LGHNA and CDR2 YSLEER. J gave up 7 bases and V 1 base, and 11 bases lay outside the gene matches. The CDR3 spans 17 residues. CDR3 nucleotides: TGCGCCAGCAGCCAAGTCCTCCAGCGGGGGGGCCAATATACGCAGTATTTT. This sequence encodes CASSQVLQRGGQYTQYF.

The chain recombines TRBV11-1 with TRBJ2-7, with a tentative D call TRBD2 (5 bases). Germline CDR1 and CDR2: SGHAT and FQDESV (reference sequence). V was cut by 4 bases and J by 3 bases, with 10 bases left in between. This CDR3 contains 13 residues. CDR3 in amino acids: CASSYIASYEQYF. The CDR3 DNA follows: TGTGCCAGCAGCTACATAGCGAGCTACGAGCAGTACTTC.